The 3 T cell receptor beta chains below all came from one sample that was sequenced in a study of CD8 T cells in ankylosing spondylitis. Using its own MiXCR run on the 5' RACE reads, TCRdb lists one record per CDR3 protein. The data contain 350,000 or so distinct CDR3 sequences, about 14% of them singletons. Material: blood, either unsorted or a sorted T cell fraction (not recorded which). Source of these receptors: a male donor with ankylosing spondylitis or in good health (not recorded which).

This clonotype turned up a few times. The V gene is TRBV29-1, the J gene TRBJ1-1, with D possibly being TRBD1 (5 bases). The V gene's germline CDR1 is SQVTM and CDR2 ANQGSEA. V gave up 7 bases and J gave up 4 bases, with 19 bases separating them. This CDR3 has 14 residues. The CDR3 is CSGRDGTRGTEAFF. CDR3 coding DNA: TGCAGCGGCCGGGACGGTACCCGGGGCACTGAAGCTTTCTTT.

Ten or more counts support this clonotype. This rearrangement joins TRBV20-1 to TRBJ2-3; D is ambiguous. The V end was cut by 1 base, the J end by 5 bases, with 7 bases between. Germline V CDR1 and CDR2: DFQATT, SNEGSKA (reference sequence). This CDR3 comprises 12 residues. This CDR3 reads CSARAALDTQYF. CDR3 DNA: TGCAGTGCTAGAGCGGCTCTAGATACGCAGTATTTT.

The table lists this clonotype with many counts. This rearrangement joins TRBV29-1 to TRBJ2-6, with a tentative D call TRBD2 (6 bases). The CDR3 runs to 16 residues. The V end was cut by 3 bases, the J end by 0 bases, with 12 bases between. Germline lookup yields CDR1 SQVTM and CDR2 ANQGSEA. The CDR3 region has the DNA TGCAGCGTTGAGGAGGGGCCCTTCTCTGGGGCCAACGTCCTGACTTTC. This sequence encodes CSVEEGPFSGANVLTF.